This T cell receptor beta chain was recorded in a study of cytomegalovirus exposure and HLA in healthy donors. Vbeta (60) and Jbeta (13) primers were used in the PCR. Sequencing used immunoSEQ multiplex PCR; TCRdb keeps in-frame clones, though not all of them. The data contain some 120,000 clones, about 9.4% of them seen just once; the ten biggest clones take up 6% to 7.5%. A word on this clone: What it recognizes is unknown. At one end the junction does not follow the germline gene, possibly because of a read error. Additional DNA sequences in this sample encode the identical CDR3.

Notes on the study in general: Sequencing artifact likely explains a cluster of highly shared sequence variants. In vitro checks showed that a few CMV-associated chains really do target CMV antigens. When the data were analyzed later, several of the most significant clusters appeared to be linked to common viral pathogens.

This CDR3 region has 14 residues. From germline, CDR1 is SQVTM and CDR2 ANQGSEA. V is TRBV29-1 and J is TRBJ2-5; D perhaps matches TRBD2 (5 bases). The receptor was isolated from a middle-aged woman in good health and CMV-seropositive. The sequenced sample was PBMCs. The CDR3 sequence: CSVELGLAGETQYF. DNA of the CDR3: TGCAGTGTTGAGCTAGGACTTGCCGGGGAGACCCAGTACTTC.